The rows below give T cell receptor beta chains drawn from one sample of a study of shared clonotypes between healthy human individuals. Here immunoSEQ multiplex PCR was the method, and the copy in TCRdb shows in-frame clones only, minus some. The sample contains hundreds of thousands of clones, about 96% of which appear only once. Sequencing input: naive CD8+ T cells sorted from blood. Every receptor here comes from a man aged 25-40 years in good health. Each CDR3 is given with its conserved first and last residue. Each record gives: clone size, V gene, J gene, CDR3 protein. Only some rows state a clone size, as once, few, many or a class for expanded clones.

clone_size: -
v_call: TRBV6-1
j_call: TRBJ1-2
cdr3_aa: CASSRTGPNYGYTF

clone_size: -
v_call: TRBV27
j_call: TRBJ2-5
cdr3_aa: CASSLSGGMAQYF

clone_size: -
v_call: TRBV13
j_call: TRBJ2-7
cdr3_aa: CASSSFRASVTYEQYF

clone_size: -
v_call: TRBV14
j_call: TRBJ2-3
cdr3_aa: CASSQYTGTSGSGTDTQYF

clone_size: -
v_call: TRBV30
j_call: TRBJ2-5
cdr3_aa: CAWSVDAHQETQYF

clone_size: -
v_call: TRBV19
j_call: TRBJ1-1
cdr3_aa: CASSIGRGGTEAFF

clone_size: -
v_call: TRBV28
j_call: TRBJ1-2
cdr3_aa: CASKSGLNYGYTF

clone_size: -
v_call: TRBV7-2
j_call: TRBJ2-7
cdr3_aa: CASSSPEQYF

clone_size: -
v_call: TRBV28
j_call: TRBJ1-1
cdr3_aa: CASSLRADEAFF

clone_size: -
v_call: TRBV7-9
j_call: TRBJ2-1
cdr3_aa: CASFVGPGVDNEQFF

clone_size: -
v_call: TRBV2
j_call: TRBJ2-2
cdr3_aa: CASRGLAGVRELFF

clone_size: -
v_call: TRBV7-9
j_call: TRBJ2-7
cdr3_aa: CASSVDRGYKAEHYEQYF

clone_size: -
v_call: TRBV6-6
j_call: TRBJ1-1
cdr3_aa: CASSFDTILTEAFF

clone_size: -
v_call: TRBV2
j_call: TRBJ2-1
cdr3_aa: CASTEGLAGSSYNEQFF

clone_size: -
v_call: TRBV18
j_call: TRBJ2-7
cdr3_aa: CASSPGHSYEQYF

clone_size: -
v_call: TRBV9
j_call: TRBJ1-1
cdr3_aa: CASRPAGIAEAFF

clone_size: -
v_call: TRBV4-1
j_call: TRBJ1-4
cdr3_aa: CASTHVGGTEKLFF

clone_size: once
v_call: TRBV11-2
j_call: TRBJ2-3
cdr3_aa: CASSHHASGRARILDTQYF

clone_size: -
v_call: TRBV7-9
j_call: TRBJ1-1
cdr3_aa: CASSQVGFDTEAFF

clone_size: -
v_call: TRBV5-1
j_call: TRBJ2-7
cdr3_aa: CASSLASGGYEQYF

clone_size: -
v_call: TRBV4-1
j_call: TRBJ2-2
cdr3_aa: CASTGGVTGELFF

clone_size: -
v_call: TRBV5-1
j_call: TRBJ2-7
cdr3_aa: CASSLRQGSGYEQYF

clone_size: once
v_call: TRBV5-5
j_call: TRBJ1-1
cdr3_aa: CASNQKAQGTEAFF

clone_size: -
v_call: TRBV6-5
j_call: TRBJ1-5
cdr3_aa: CASRHQGAGQPQHF

clone_size: once
v_call: TRBV29-1
j_call: TRBJ1-1
cdr3_aa: CSVVTENTEAFF

clone_size: -
v_call: TRBV28
j_call: TRBJ2-1
cdr3_aa: CASSLIILRTEDSYNEQFF

clone_size: -
v_call: TRBV19
j_call: TRBJ2-2
cdr3_aa: CASTPSGGGTGELFF

clone_size: once
v_call: TRBV10-2
j_call: TRBJ2-7
cdr3_aa: CASSEWGYEQYF

clone_size: -
v_call: TRBV5-8
j_call: TRBJ1-1
cdr3_aa: CASSLDRARTEAFF

clone_size: -
v_call: TRBV6-1
j_call: TRBJ1-5
cdr3_aa: CASSELSQPQHF

clone_size: -
v_call: TRBV18
j_call: TRBJ1-2
cdr3_aa: CASSPRGSGYGYTF

clone_size: -
v_call: TRBV4-1
j_call: TRBJ2-1
cdr3_aa: CASSQGELSSYNEQFF

clone_size: -
v_call: TRBV7-9
j_call: TRBJ1-2
cdr3_aa: CASSRPGQGASGYTF

clone_size: -
v_call: TRBV5-6
j_call: TRBJ1-1
cdr3_aa: CASSFIETEAFF

clone_size: -
v_call: TRBV7-9
j_call: TRBJ2-6
cdr3_aa: CASSPGLSNSGANVLTF

clone_size: -
v_call: TRBV15
j_call: TRBJ2-7
cdr3_aa: CATSRGKGEQYF

clone_size: -
v_call: TRBV7-9
j_call: TRBJ1-3
cdr3_aa: CASSPTDSGNTIYF

clone_size: -
v_call: TRBV7-2
j_call: TRBJ2-1
cdr3_aa: CASSPRGSISYNEQFF

clone_size: -
v_call: TRBV6-5
j_call: TRBJ2-1
cdr3_aa: CASSQGGHEQFF

clone_size: -
v_call: TRBV4-1
j_call: TRBJ2-2
cdr3_aa: CASSQGLAAGELFF

clone_size: -
v_call: TRBV11-2
j_call: TRBJ2-3
cdr3_aa: CASSPPDTSSTDTQYF

clone_size: -
v_call: TRBV27
j_call: TRBJ1-5
cdr3_aa: CASSLSENQPQHF

clone_size: -
v_call: TRBV29-1
j_call: TRBJ2-1
cdr3_aa: CSVEGLADNYNEQFF

clone_size: -
v_call: TRBV11-2
j_call: TRBJ2-3
cdr3_aa: CASSFRTDTQYF

clone_size: once
v_call: TRBV29-1
j_call: TRBJ2-7
cdr3_aa: CSVSDRADEQYF